The 20 T cell receptor beta chains below come from one sample, sequenced in a study of OX40 agonist ivuxolimab in advanced cancers. Sequenced by immunoSEQ multiplex PCR; TCRdb stores in-frame clones only, minus some. The table has roughly 67,000 clones, about nine tenths seen once. Specimen: CD4+ or CD8+ T cells sorted from blood, collected in a trial of the OX40 agonist ivuxolimab. The receptors originated from an adult with an advanced solid tumor such as melanoma, head and neck, liver or kidney cancer.

The CDR3, as DNA: TGCGCCAGCTCAACGGCCCCGGAAAGGCAAGAGACCCAGTACTTC. It is translated as CASSTAPERQETQYF. V and J are TRBV5-1 and TRBJ2-5; D is unresolved. CDR3 length: 15 amino acids. V lost 7 bases, J lost 2 bases, and 18 bases lay in between. The germline CDR1 and CDR2 sequences are SGHRS and YFSETQ.

This clone was picked up one time. The chain uses TRBV19 and TRBJ2-4, with D maybe TRBD2 (5 bases). The CDR3 consists of 15 residues. Germline CDR1 and CDR2: LNHDA and SQIVND (reference sequence). Trimming pared 1 base from V and 6 bases from J, leaving 13 bases between. Here the CDR3 reads CASSIVERSRNIQYF. The CDR3 DNA reads as TGTGCCAGTAGTATAGTGGAGCGGTCGCGAAACATTCAGTACTTC.

The rearrangement joins TRBV28 to TRBJ1-2, with a tentative D call TRBD1 (6 bases). Germline assignment: CDR1 MDHEN and CDR2 SYDVKM. V was clipped by 6 bases and J by 0 bases, with 14 bases between them. The CDR3 is 15 amino acids. CDR3 region: CASSPQGRTNYGYTF. The DNA for the CDR3 is TGTGCCAGCAGCCCACAGGGCCGTACTAACTATGGCTACACCTTC.

This clone was observed a single time. V and J are TRBV5-6 and TRBJ1-2, with 10 bases fitting TRBD1. Germline CDR1 is SGHDT and CDR2 is YYEEEE. The CDR3 is made up of 14 amino acids. J lost 2 bases, V lost 5 bases, and 3 bases had no gene match. The CDR3 protein is CASSSDRGNYGYTF. DNA of the CDR3: TGTGCCAGCAGTTCGGACAGGGGGAACTATGGCTACACCTTC.

The CDR3 sequence is CASRLTSSGELFF. The CDR3 nucleotides read TGTGCCAGCAGACTTACTAGTTCCGGGGAGCTGTTTTTT. The rearrangement links TRBV6-6 to TRBJ2-2, with TRBD2 as a possible D gene (5 bases). V lost 6 bases and J lost 6, with 11 bases in between. The CDR3 spans 13 residues. The germline CDR1 and CDR2 sequences are MNHNY and SVGAGI (reference sequence).

This clone was seen a handful of times. The rearrangement uses TRBV7-2 and TRBJ1-5, with D perhaps matching TRBD1 (5 bases). Per the germline V gene, CDR1 is SGHTA and CDR2 is FQGNSA. The V end lost 3 bases, the J end lost 4 bases, and 13 bases lay between the germline ends. The CDR3 has 15 residues. The CDR3 nucleotides read TGTGCCAGCAGCTTGGGGGAGGGACGGAATCAGCCCCAGCATTTT. Protein: CASSLGEGRNQPQHF. Using reference TRBV7-2 and TRBJ1-5 for the parts outside the CDR3, the full variable domain is GAGVSQSPSNKVTEKGKDVELRCDPISGHTALYWYRQSLGQGLEFLIYFQGNSAPDKSGLPSDRFSAERTGGSVSTLTIQRTQQEDSAVYLCASSLGEGRNQPQHFGDGTRLSIL.

Here the CDR3 DNA reads TGTGCCAGCAGCAGCTACGGGGTTACTGAAGCTTTCTTT. It encodes CASSSYGVTEAFF. J is TRBJ1-1 and V is TRBV11-2; D is unclear. This CDR3 is 13 amino acids long. The V gene lost 5 bases and the J gene lost 5 bases, with 12 bases spanning the gap. Germline CDR1 reads SGHAT; CDR2 reads FQNNGV.

This sequence joins TRBV20-1 and TRBJ2-7, with D perhaps TRBD2 (5 bases). V lost 3 bases and J lost 6, with 6 bases in between. CDR1 is DFQATT, CDR2 SNEGSKA, per germline (reference sequence). The CDR3 covers 10 residues. CDR3 sequence reads: CSARDSEQYF. The CDR3 DNA sequence: TGCAGTGCTAGGGACTCCGAGCAGTACTTC.

The gene calls are TRBV4-3 and TRBJ1-2, with D possibly matching TRBD1 (5 bases). Trimming pared 3 bases from V and 5 bases from J, leaving 16 bases between. This CDR3 spans 15 amino acids. CDR1 is LGHNA, CDR2 YSLEER, per germline. The CDR3 loop is CASSQGPSQHYGYTF. CDR3 in DNA: TGCGCCAGCAGCCAGGGACCTTCCCAACATTATGGCTACACCTTC.

The rearrangement links TRBV5-8 to TRBJ2-2, with TRBD2 as a possible D gene (5 bases). Trimming shortened V by 2 bases and J by 3 bases, and 11 bases separated the two germline ends. Germline loops: CDR1 SGHTS, CDR2 YDEGEE. There are 15 residues in the CDR3. CDR3 nucleotides: TGTGCCAGCAGCTTTGTGAGGGCCGACACCGGGGAGCTGTTTTTT. Its translation: CASSFVRADTGELFF.

This chain connects TRBV7-9 to TRBJ1-5; no definite D call. V was shortened by 2 bases and J by 7 bases, with 12 bases between the two germline ends. This CDR3 is 14 amino acids long. CDR1 SEHNR and CDR2 FQNEAQ come from the germline V gene (reference sequence). The CDR3 bases are TGTGCCAGCAGCTTAAGCGGGGAGAACCAGCCCCAGCATTTT. Protein product: CASSLSGENQPQHF.

This rearrangement joins TRBV7-9 to TRBJ1-3, with a possible D match to TRBD1 (6 bases). Per the germline V gene, CDR1 is SEHNR and CDR2 is FQNEAQ (reference sequence). V gave up 1 base and J gave up 3 bases, with 7 bases separating them. CDR3 length: 14 residues. The DNA of the CDR3 is TGTGCCAGCAGCTTAGGGACAGTTGGAAACACCATATATTTT. Protein: CASSLGTVGNTIYF. The full variable domain, rest sourced from reference TRBV7-9 and TRBJ1-3, is DTGVSQNPRHKITKRGQNVTFRCDPISEHNRLYWYRQTLGQGPEFLTYFQNEAQLEKSRLLSDRFSAERPKGSFSTLEIQRTEQGDSAMYLCASSLGTVGNTIYFGEGSWLTVV.

The chain employs TRBV28 and TRBJ2-3, with D possibly matching TRBD2 (5 bases). V dropped 6 bases and J dropped 0 bases, with 13 bases sitting between them. The germline gives CDR1 MDHEN, CDR2 SYDVKM. This CDR3 is 15 amino acids long. CDR3 sequence (DNA): TGTGCCAGCAGCCCAACCAGGAGGAGCACAGATACGCAGTATTTT. It specifies CASSPTRRSTDTQYF.

The chain couples TRBV5-1 to TRBJ1-5, with D unresolved. Germline values: CDR1 SGHRS, CDR2 YFSETQ. The germline V and J ends were trimmed by 0 bases and 5 bases, with 9 bases remaining between them. The CDR3 loop spans 14 amino acids. In DNA, the CDR3 is TGCGCCAGCAGCTTGGGGGGTTTGGATCAGCCCCAGCATTTT. Translated, it gives CASSLGGLDQPQHF.

CDR3 DNA: TGTGCCATCAGCGAGGGGGGTAATTCACCCCTCCACTTT. Translating gives CAISEGGNSPLHF. This chain joins TRBV10-3 and TRBJ1-6; the D gene is possibly TRBD1 (6 bases). The CDR3 has 13 residues. Between the trimmed V and J ends, which lost 6 bases and 6 bases, there was a span of 9 bases. Germline-derived CDR1 and CDR2 are ENHRY and SYGVKD.

The chain joins TRBV6-5 to TRBJ1-5; 8 bases fit TRBD1. J gave up 6 bases and V 6 bases, and 10 bases lay outside the gene matches. This CDR3 comprises 15 residues. Looked up from germline, CDR1 is MNHEY and CDR2 is SVGAGI. The CDR3 loop reads CASSLGQGRGQPQHF. CDR3 DNA sequence: TGTGCCAGCAGCCTCGGACAGGGCAGGGGTCAGCCCCAGCATTTT.

The chain is built from TRBV30 and TRBJ1-1; D is unclear. V lost 1 base and J 5 bases, leaving 8 bases between the germline ends. Germline V gives CDR1 GTSNPN, CDR2 SVGIG (reference sequence). CDR3 length equals 12 residues. The CDR3 bases are TGTGCCTGGAGTGCTGGGAGAACTGAAGCTTTCTTT. Residues: CAWSAGRTEAFF.

As DNA, the CDR3 is TGTGCCAGCAGTACCACACGGGGGAGTGAGCAGTTCTTC. It specifies CASSTTRGSEQFF. V gene TRBV6-1 combines with J gene TRBJ2-1; tentatively, D is TRBD2 (6 bases). V dropped 5 bases and J dropped 9 bases, with 14 bases sitting between them. The germline CDR1 and CDR2 sequences are MNHNS and SASEGT. The CDR3 length is 13 residues.

This rearrangement joins TRBV5-4 to TRBJ2-7; TRBD2 agrees at 7 bases. Germline V CDR1 and CDR2: SGHNT, YYREEE (reference sequence). This CDR3 has 15 residues. The V gene end was trimmed by 0 bases and the J gene end by 2 bases; junction bases not matched to a gene: 5. CDR3 coding DNA: TGTGCCAGCAGCTTGGAGCCTAGCGGTGCCTACGAGCAGTACTTC. Its protein product is CASSLEPSGAYEQYF.

This chain links TRBV13 with TRBJ1-1; perhaps TRBD1 as D (5 bases). CDR1 is PRHDT, CDR2 FYEKMQ, per germline (reference sequence). CDR3 length equals 14 residues. The V end lost 7 bases, the J end lost 4 bases, and 16 bases lay between the germline ends. The DNA for the CDR3 is TGTGCCAGCACCCCCCCCGGCAGGGCCACTGAAGCTTTCTTT. This codes for CASTPPGRATEAFF.